This T cell receptor beta chain emerged from a study of T cells after yellow fever vaccination. Overall study: Preparation of the low-cell-number fractions used SMART-Seq v4 Ultra Low Input. Study conclusions and caveats: Across the CD4 and CD8 compartments, a small share of clonotypes was present in both.

Via MiXCR, TCRdb re-called the 5' RACE reads, giving one row per CDR3 protein. The sample comprises roughly 340,000 distinct CDR3 sequences, roughly 8.7% of which are singletons, and 15% to 20% rests with the top ten. This clonotype was counted between two and nine times. Antigen unknown. This specimen was PBMCs, taken on the day of the first yellow fever vaccination. This receptor was identified in a young man who received the YFV17D yellow fever vaccine.

CDR3 in DNA: TGTGCCATCAGCCGGGACAGCTACGAGCAGTACGTC. Protein product: CAISRDSYEQYV. The rearrangement links TRBV10-3 to TRBJ2-7; 7 bases agree with TRBD1. The trim removed 6 bases at V and 3 bases at J, leaving 2 bases unmatched. CDR3 length equals 12 residues. Germline V gene data show CDR1 as ENHRY and CDR2 as SYGVKD.